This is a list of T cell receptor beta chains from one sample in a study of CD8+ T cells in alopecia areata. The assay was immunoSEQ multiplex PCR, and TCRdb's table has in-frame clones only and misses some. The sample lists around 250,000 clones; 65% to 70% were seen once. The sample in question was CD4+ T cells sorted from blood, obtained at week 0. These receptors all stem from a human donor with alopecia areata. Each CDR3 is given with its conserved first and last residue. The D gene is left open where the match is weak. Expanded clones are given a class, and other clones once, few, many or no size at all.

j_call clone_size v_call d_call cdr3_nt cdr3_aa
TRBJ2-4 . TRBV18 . TGTGCCAGCTCACCTGGGGACCTTGGCATTCAGTACTTC CASSPGDLGIQYF
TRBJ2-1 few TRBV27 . TGTGCCAGCAGTTTTTACAATGAGCAGTTCTTC CASSFYNEQFF
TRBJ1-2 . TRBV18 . TGTGCCAGCTCACCTACAGGGAACTATGGCTACACCTTC CASSPTGNYGYTF
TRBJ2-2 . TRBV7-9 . TGTGCCAGCAGCAAAGACAGCAACACCGGGGAGCTGTTTTTT CASSKDSNTGELFF
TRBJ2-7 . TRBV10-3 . TGTGCCATCAGTCACAGCTCCTACGAGCAGTACTTC CAISHSSYEQYF
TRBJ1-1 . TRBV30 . TGTGCCTGGAGTGTACTGGGGAACACTGAAGCTTTCTTT CAWSVLGNTEAFF
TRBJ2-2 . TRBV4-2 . TGTGCCAGCAGCCAAGCCTTAACCACCGGGGAGCTGTTTTTT CASSQALTTGELFF
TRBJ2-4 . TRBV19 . TGTGCCAGTAGTGGCGGGCGGAAAAACATTCAGTACTTC CASSGGRKNIQYF
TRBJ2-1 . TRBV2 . TGTGCCAGCAGGCCCTCACGGGGGTACAATGAGCAGTTCTTC CASRPSRGYNEQFF
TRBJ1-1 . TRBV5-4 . TGTGCCAGCAGCCGAGGGACTGAAGCTTTCTTT CASSRGTEAFF
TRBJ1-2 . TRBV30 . TGTGCCTGGAGTTTCAGGGGAAACTATGGCTACACCTTC CAWSFRGNYGYTF
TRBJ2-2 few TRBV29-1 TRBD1 TGCAGCGTTGGGGACAGGGGAGCATACACCGGGGAGCTGTTTTTT CSVGDRGAYTGELFF
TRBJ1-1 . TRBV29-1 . TGCAGCGTCCACCTGTCGGCTGGGGACACTGAAGCTTTCTTT CSVHLSAGDTEAFF
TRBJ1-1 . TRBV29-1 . TGCAGAGGGCAGTTGAACACTGAAGCTTTCTTT CRGQLNTEAFF
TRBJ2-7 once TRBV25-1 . TGTGCCAGCAGTGAATTGGGAGGCCTCTTCGAGCAGTACTTC CASSELGGLFEQYF
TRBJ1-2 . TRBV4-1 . TGCGCCAGCAGCCAAGACGAGGGACTCTATGGCTACACCTTC CASSQDEGLYGYTF
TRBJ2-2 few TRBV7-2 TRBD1 TGTGCCAGCAGCTTAGGAGCAGGGGGCACCGGGGAGCTGTTTTTT CASSLGAGGTGELFF
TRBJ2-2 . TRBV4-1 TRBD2 TGCGCCAGCAGCCAAACTAGCGGGGGGACCGGGGAGCTGTTTTTT CASSQTSGGTGELFF
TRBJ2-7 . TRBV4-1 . TGCGCCAGCAGCCAAGACGCCTGGAGGGGCCACGAGCAGTACTTC CASSQDAWRGHEQYF
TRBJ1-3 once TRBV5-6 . TGTGCCAGCAGCTTGTTAGGCTCTGGAAACACCATATATTTT CASSLLGSGNTIYF
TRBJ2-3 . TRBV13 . TGTGCCAGCAGCCCCAGCCGTGGGGTGAGCACAGATACGCAGTATTTT CASSPSRGVSTDTQYF
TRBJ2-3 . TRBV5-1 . TGCGCCAGCAAGCTCCAAGCCTCCACAGATACGCAGTATTTT CASKLQASTDTQYF
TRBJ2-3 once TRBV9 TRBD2 TGTGCCAGCAGCGGTAGCGGGACTCCAGGGGATACGCAGTATTTT CASSGSGTPGDTQYF
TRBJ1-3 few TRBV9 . TGTGCCAGCAGCGTAGCGGCAGCCGGAAACACCATATATTTT CASSVAAAGNTIYF
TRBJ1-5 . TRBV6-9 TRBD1 TGTGCCAGCAGTTATTCGACAGGGGGCAATCAGCCCCAGCATTTT CASSYSTGGNQPQHF
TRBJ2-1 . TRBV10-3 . TGTGCCATCAGTGAGTCCTTAGGCAATGAGCAGTTCTTC CAISESLGNEQFF
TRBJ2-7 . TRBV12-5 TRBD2 TGTGCTAGTGGATTAGCGGGGGGGCGCGAGCAGTACTTC CASGLAGGREQYF